The 21 T cell receptor beta chains below were found in one sample sequenced in a study of OX40 agonist ivuxolimab in advanced cancers. Only in-frame clones appear in the TCRdb table, and some are missing; sequencing was by immunoSEQ multiplex PCR. Of about 54,000 clones detected, about 89% appear once; the ten largest clones hold around an eighth. The sample was CD4+ or CD8+ T cells sorted from blood, taken in a trial of the OX40 agonist ivuxolimab. These receptors all come from an adult with an advanced solid tumor such as melanoma, head and neck, liver or kidney cancer.

V gene TRBV2 combines with J gene TRBJ2-5; D is perhaps TRBD1 or TRBD2 (5 bases each). The CDR3 has 15 residues. Germline assignment: CDR1 SNHLY and CDR2 FYNNEI. V was shortened by 6 bases and J by 5 bases, with 19 bases between the two germline ends. The CDR3 region is CASRRDEGSGETQYF. In DNA form, the CDR3 reads TGTGCCAGCAGGAGAGATGAGGGGTCAGGGGAGACCCAGTACTTC.

The rearrangement uses TRBV6-5 and TRBJ2-7; D remains ambiguous. CDR3 length equals 15 residues. The germline V and J ends were trimmed by 6 bases and 0 bases, with 15 bases remaining between them. Germline V CDR1 and CDR2: MNHEY, SVGAGI. The CDR3 nucleotides read TGTGCCAGCAGCGAGGATCTCAGAGCCTCCTACGAGCAGTACTTC. Its translation is CASSEDLRASYEQYF.

The gene calls are TRBV10-3 and TRBJ2-7; perhaps TRBD1 as D (6 bases). The germline gives CDR1 ENHRY, CDR2 SYGVKD. This CDR3 contains 12 residues. Trimming took 6 bases from V and 6 from J, leaving 12 bases between them. The CDR3 sequence is CAIRRDTLEQYF. CDR3 DNA sequence: TGTGCCATCAGGAGGGACACCCTCGAGCAGTACTTC.

The CDR3 coding sequence is TGTGCCACCGACCCCCTTCCCTCCGAGCAGTACTTC. It is translated as CATDPLPSEQYF. This sequence joins TRBV7-9 and TRBJ2-7, with D unclear. Trimming removed 10 bases at V and 6 bases at J, with 16 bases between. The CDR3 has 12 residues. Germline CDR1 and CDR2: SEHNR and FQNEAQ (reference sequence).

This sequence joins TRBV5-1 and TRBJ1-5; D unclear. This CDR3 has 15 residues. V was pared by 6 bases and J by 0 bases, with 13 bases between. Germline V CDR1 and CDR2: SGHRS, YFSETQ. CDR3 region: CASTPVAGSNQPQHF. The CDR3 DNA sequence: TGCGCCAGCACCCCGGTGGCGGGTAGCAATCAGCCCCAGCATTTT.

For the CDR3, the DNA is TGCGCCAGCAGAGTTATCTCTGGGGCCAACGTCCTGACTTTC. Its translation: CASRVISGANVLTF. This chain links TRBV5-1 with TRBJ2-6; D is ambiguous. Germline values: CDR1 SGHRS, CDR2 YFSETQ. This CDR3 is 14 amino acids long. V lost 5 bases, J lost 0 bases, and 6 bases lay in between.

The chain couples TRBV9 to TRBJ1-2; tentative D call: TRBD1 (6 bases). Trimming stripped 1 base from V and 3 bases from J, with 10 bases between. The CDR3 extends over 14 amino acids. The germline V gene has CDR1 SGDLS and CDR2 YYNGEE. The CDR3 loop is CASSVSRGDYGYTF. The DNA of the CDR3 is TGTGCCAGCAGCGTATCCAGGGGAGACTATGGCTACACCTTC. Complete variable domain (other parts from reference TRBV9 and TRBJ1-2): DSGVTQTPKHLITATGQRVTLRCSPRSGDLSVYWYQQSLDQGLQFLIQYYNGEERAKGNILERFSAQQFPDLHSELNLSSLELGDSALYFCASSVSRGDYGYTFGSGTRLTVV.

The chain recombines TRBV6-6 with TRBJ1-6; weak D call: TRBD1 (6 bases). Looked up from germline, CDR1 is MNHNY and CDR2 is SVGAGI (reference sequence). V lost 6 bases to trimming and J lost 9 bases, with 15 bases between them. The CDR3 has 14 amino acids. The CDR3 spells CASSAQGSGSPLHF. Here the CDR3 DNA reads TGTGCCAGCAGCGCCCAGGGGTCAGGTTCACCCCTCCACTTT.

The chain couples TRBV9 to TRBJ1-2; no firm D call. The CDR3 loop spans 14 amino acids. Germline loops: CDR1 SGDLS, CDR2 YYNGEE. With 0 bases removed from V and 7 bases from J, the gap between germline ends came to 13 bases. CDR3 residues: CASSVVLGRGGYTF. Written as DNA, the CDR3 is TGTGCCAGCAGCGTAGTTCTAGGGCGGGGTGGCTACACCTTC. The variable domain in full, with the rest retrieved from reference TRBV9 and TRBJ1-2, is DSGVTQTPKHLITATGQRVTLRCSPRSGDLSVYWYQQSLDQGLQFLIQYYNGEERAKGNILERFSAQQFPDLHSELNLSSLELGDSALYFCASSVVLGRGGYTFGSGTRLTVV.

The V call is TRBV2, the J call TRBJ1-1, with D perhaps TRBD1 (5 bases). CDR3 length: 15 residues. V gave up 0 bases and J gave up 0 bases, with 8 bases separating them. The germline V gene has CDR1 SNHLY and CDR2 FYNNEI. The DNA of the CDR3 is TGTGCCAGCAGTGAAGCGGGGGTCATGAACACTGAAGCTTTCTTT. This gives the protein CASSEAGVMNTEAFF.

The chain carries TRBV5-4 and TRBJ2-7; D is uncertain. Per the germline V gene, CDR1 is SGHNT and CDR2 is YYREEE (reference sequence). This CDR3 spans 13 amino acids. Trimming took off 2 bases at V and 6 bases at J, with 12 bases between the two ends. This chain's CDR3 is CASSFLGRGEQYF. The CDR3 DNA is TGTGCCAGCAGCTTCCTAGGAAGAGGCGAGCAGTACTTC.

The chain has TRBV10-3 and TRBJ2-5; D might be TRBD2 (6 bases). V was trimmed by 6 bases and J by 5 bases, leaving 7 bases between them. This CDR3 is 11 amino acids long. The germline gives CDR1 ENHRY, CDR2 SYGVKD. The CDR3 here is CAISRGETQYF. Written as DNA, the CDR3 is TGTGCCATCAGCCGGGGGGAGACCCAGTACTTC.

The gene calls are TRBV2 and TRBJ2-7, with 9 bases that match TRBD1. V shed 5 bases and J 5 bases; nucleotides not matched to a gene: 7. CDR3 length: 14 amino acids. In germline, CDR1 is SNHLY, CDR2 FYNNEI. The CDR3: CASSTDRGGNEQYF. The CDR3 nucleotides are TGTGCCAGCAGTACGGACAGGGGCGGAAACGAGCAGTACTTC.

This chain connects TRBV27 to TRBJ2-2; D perhaps matches TRBD1 (5 bases). The CDR3 sequence is 15 residues long. Germline CDR1 is MNHEY and CDR2 is SMNVEV (reference sequence). V shed 6 bases and J shed 5 bases, with 16 bases lying between them. CDR3 sequence (DNA): TGTGCCAGCAGGCCTGTGGCAGGGAAAACCGGGGAGCTGTTTTTT. Translated, it gives CASRPVAGKTGELFF.

V and J are TRBV9 and TRBJ1-6; D is possibly TRBD1 (6 bases). Germline loops: CDR1 SGDLS, CDR2 YYNGEE. This CDR3 contains 16 residues. Trimming cost V 3 bases and J 4 bases, with 14 bases left between them. The CDR3 DNA reads as TGTGCCAGCAGCGCCCTGGGGGCCCTATATAATTCACCCCTCCACTTT. It yields the protein CASSALGALYNSPLHF.

The chain employs TRBV4-2 and TRBJ1-3; D remains unclear. From germline, CDR1 is LGHNA and CDR2 YNFKEQ. The CDR3 sequence is 13 residues long. Trimming removed 4 bases at V and 2 bases at J, with 6 bases between. The CDR3 bases are TGTGCCAGCAGCCCTGACCCTGGAAACACCATATATTTT. Protein sequence: CASSPDPGNTIYF.

The chain employs TRBV29-1 and TRBJ1-1; the match to TRBD1 covers 11 bases. In germline, CDR1 is SQVTM, CDR2 ANQGSEA. J gave up 4 bases and V 4 bases, and 2 bases lay outside the gene matches. This CDR3 is 13 amino acids long. Here the CDR3 reads CSVGDRGGTEAFF. The CDR3 bases are TGCAGCGTTGGGGACAGGGGGGGCACTGAAGCTTTCTTT.

This chain connects TRBV18 to TRBJ2-6, with 8 positions matching TRBD2. The length of the CDR3 is 19 residues. The V and J ends lost 0 bases and 0 bases, in that order; junction bases with no gene match: 7. In germline, CDR1 is KGHSH, CDR2 LQKENI. The CDR3 DNA reads as TGTGCCAGCTCACCACCGGGCTTAGCGGGAAGCTCTGGGGCCAACGTCCTGACTTTC. It is translated as CASSPPGLAGSSGANVLTF.

The J gene is TRBJ1-1, the V gene TRBV28; TRBD1 is a possible D gene (5 bases). In germline, CDR1 is MDHEN, CDR2 SYDVKM. V shed 3 bases and J shed 1 base, with 9 bases lying between them. The CDR3 extends over 14 amino acids. The CDR3 spells CASSLPGGNTEAFF. In DNA, the CDR3 is TGTGCCAGCAGTTTGCCCGGGGGGAACACTGAAGCTTTCTTT. Using reference TRBV28 and TRBJ1-1 for the parts outside the CDR3, the full variable domain is DVKVTQSSRYLVKRTGEKVFLECVQDMDHENMFWYRQDPGLGLRLIYFSYDVKMKEKGDIPEGYSVSREKKERFSLILESASTNQTSMYLCASSLPGGNTEAFFGQGTRLTVV.

This clone was seen a few times. The sample contains more than one DNA sequence encoding this CDR3. V gene TRBV6-1 combines with J gene TRBJ2-7; D uncertain. The CDR3 consists of 9 residues. CDR1 and CDR2 from the germline V gene are MNHNS and SASEGT. The V end lost 6 bases, the J end lost 3 bases, and 0 bases lay between the germline ends. The CDR3 loop reads CASSYEQYF. CDR3 in DNA: TGTGCCAGCAGCTACGAGCAGTACTTC.

The V and J genes are TRBV11-2 and TRBJ2-3; TRBD2 aligns across 13 bases. Germline V gives CDR1 SGHAT, CDR2 FQNNGV. V lost 5 bases and J lost 14; bases outside the gene matches: 13. This CDR3 contains 15 residues. The CDR3 bases are TGTGCCAGCAGCCCGAGCGGGACTAGCGGGACCGGAGGGTATTTT. It is translated as CASSPSGTSGTGGYF.